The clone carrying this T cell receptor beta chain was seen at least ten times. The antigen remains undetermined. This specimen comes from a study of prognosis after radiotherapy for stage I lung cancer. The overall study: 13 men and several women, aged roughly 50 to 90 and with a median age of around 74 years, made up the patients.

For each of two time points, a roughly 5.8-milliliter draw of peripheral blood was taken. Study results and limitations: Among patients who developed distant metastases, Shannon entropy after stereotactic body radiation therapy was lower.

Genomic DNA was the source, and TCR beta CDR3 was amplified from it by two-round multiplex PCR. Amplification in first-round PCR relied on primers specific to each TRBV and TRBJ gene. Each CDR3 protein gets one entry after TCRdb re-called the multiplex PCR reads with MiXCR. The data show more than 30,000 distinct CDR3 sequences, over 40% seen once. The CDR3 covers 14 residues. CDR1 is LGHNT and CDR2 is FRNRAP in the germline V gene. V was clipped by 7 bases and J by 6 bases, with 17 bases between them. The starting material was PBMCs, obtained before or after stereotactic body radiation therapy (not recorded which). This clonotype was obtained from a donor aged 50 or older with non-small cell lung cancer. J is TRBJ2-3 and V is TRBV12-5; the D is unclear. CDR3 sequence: CASATDASLDTQYF. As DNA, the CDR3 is TGTGCTAGTGCCACGGACGCTTCCCTGGATACGCAGTATTTT.